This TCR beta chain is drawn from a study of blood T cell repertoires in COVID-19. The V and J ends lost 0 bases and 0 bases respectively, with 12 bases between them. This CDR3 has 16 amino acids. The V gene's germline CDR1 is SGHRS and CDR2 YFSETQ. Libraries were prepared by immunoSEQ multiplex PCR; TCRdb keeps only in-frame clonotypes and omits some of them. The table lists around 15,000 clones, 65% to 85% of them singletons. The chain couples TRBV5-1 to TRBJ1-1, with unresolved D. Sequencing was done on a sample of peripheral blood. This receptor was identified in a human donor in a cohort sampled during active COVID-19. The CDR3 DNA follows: TGCGCCAGCAGCTTGGGCAGAAACAACATGAACACTGAAGCTTTCTTT. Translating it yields CASSLGRNNMNTEAFF.